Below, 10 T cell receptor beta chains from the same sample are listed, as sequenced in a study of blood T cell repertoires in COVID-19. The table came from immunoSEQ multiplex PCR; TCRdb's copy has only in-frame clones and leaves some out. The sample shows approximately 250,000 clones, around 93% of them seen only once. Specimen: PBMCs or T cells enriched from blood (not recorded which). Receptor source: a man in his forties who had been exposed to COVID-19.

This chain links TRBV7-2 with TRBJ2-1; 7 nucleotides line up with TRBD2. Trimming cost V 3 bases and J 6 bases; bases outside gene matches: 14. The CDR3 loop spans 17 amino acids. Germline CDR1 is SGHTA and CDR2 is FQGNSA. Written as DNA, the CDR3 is TGTGCCAGCAGCTTGGAGACGCCCCTAGCGGATTCCAATGAGCAGTTCTTC. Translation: CASSLETPLADSNEQFF. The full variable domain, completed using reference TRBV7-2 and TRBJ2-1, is GAGVSQSPSNKVTEKGKDVELRCDPISGHTALYWYRQSLGQGLEFLIYFQGNSAPDKSGLPSDRFSAERTGGSVSTLTIQRTQQEDSAVYLCASSLETPLADSNEQFFGPGTRLTVL.

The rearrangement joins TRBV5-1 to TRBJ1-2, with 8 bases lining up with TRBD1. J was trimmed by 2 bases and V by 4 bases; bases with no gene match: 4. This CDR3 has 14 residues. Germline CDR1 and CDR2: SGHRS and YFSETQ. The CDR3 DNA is TGCGCCAGCAGCCTGACAGGGGACAACTATGGCTACACCTTC. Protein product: CASSLTGDNYGYTF.

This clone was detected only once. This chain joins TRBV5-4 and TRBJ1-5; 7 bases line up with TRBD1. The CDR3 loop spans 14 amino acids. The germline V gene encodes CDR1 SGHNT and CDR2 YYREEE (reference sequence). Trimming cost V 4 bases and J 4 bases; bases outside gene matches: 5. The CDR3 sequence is CASSAGTDNQPQHF. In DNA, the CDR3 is TGTGCCAGCAGCGCCGGGACAGATAATCAGCCCCAGCATTTT. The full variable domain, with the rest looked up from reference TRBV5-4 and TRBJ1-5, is ETGVTQSPTHLIKTRGQQVTLRCSSQSGHNTVSWYQQALGQGPQFIFQYYREEENGRGNFPPRFSGLQFPNYSSELNVNALELDDSALYLCASSAGTDNQPQHFGDGTRLSIL.

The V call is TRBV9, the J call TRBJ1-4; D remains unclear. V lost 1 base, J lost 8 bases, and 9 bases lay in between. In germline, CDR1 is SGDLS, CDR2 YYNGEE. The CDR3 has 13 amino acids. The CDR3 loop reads CASSVSSGEKLFF. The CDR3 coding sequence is TGTGCCAGCAGCGTATCGTCGGGGGAAAAACTGTTTTTT.

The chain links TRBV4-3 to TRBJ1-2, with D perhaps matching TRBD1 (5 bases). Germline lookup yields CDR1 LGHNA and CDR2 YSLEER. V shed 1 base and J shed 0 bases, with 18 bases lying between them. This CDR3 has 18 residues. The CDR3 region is CASSQGFGGDLTNYGYTF. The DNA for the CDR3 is TGCGCCAGCAGCCAAGGCTTCGGGGGGGATCTTACTAACTATGGCTACACCTTC.

CDR3: CASSLEGAGLATNEKLFF. The CDR3, as DNA: TGTGCCAGCAGCTTAGAGGGCGCAGGGCTGGCAACTAATGAAAAACTGTTTTTT. This rearrangement joins TRBV7-9 to TRBJ1-4; tentative D call: TRBD1 (5 bases). Germline V gene data show CDR1 as SEHNR and CDR2 as FQNEAQ (reference sequence). The V gene lost 1 base and the J gene lost 0 bases, with 15 bases spanning the gap. The CDR3 runs to 18 residues.

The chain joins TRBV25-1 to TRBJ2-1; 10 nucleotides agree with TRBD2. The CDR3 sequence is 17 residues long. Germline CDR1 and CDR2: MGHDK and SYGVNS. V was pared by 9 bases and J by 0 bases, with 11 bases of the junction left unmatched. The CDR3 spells CARNPSASGSSYNEQFF. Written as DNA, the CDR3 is TGTGCCAGAAATCCCTCGGCTAGCGGGAGCTCCTACAATGAGCAGTTCTTC.

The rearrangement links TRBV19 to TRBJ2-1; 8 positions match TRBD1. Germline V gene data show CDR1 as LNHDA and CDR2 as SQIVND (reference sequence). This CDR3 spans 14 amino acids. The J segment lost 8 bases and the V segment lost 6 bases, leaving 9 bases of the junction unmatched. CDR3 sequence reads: CASSQRQGRDEQFF. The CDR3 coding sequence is TGTGCCAGTAGCCAAAGACAGGGGCGGGATGAGCAGTTCTTC.

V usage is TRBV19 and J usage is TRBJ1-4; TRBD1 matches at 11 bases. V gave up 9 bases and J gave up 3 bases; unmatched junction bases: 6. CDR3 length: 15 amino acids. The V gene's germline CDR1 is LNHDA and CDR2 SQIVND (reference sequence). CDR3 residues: CASRDRGASNEKLFF. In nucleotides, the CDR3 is TGTGCCAGCCGGGACAGGGGGGCGTCTAATGAAAAACTGTTTTTT. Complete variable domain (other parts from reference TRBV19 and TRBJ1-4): DGGITQSPKYLFRKEGQNVTLSCEQNLNHDAMYWYRQDPGQGLRLIYYSQIVNDFQKGDIAEGYSVSREKKESFPLTVTSAQKNPTAFYLCASRDRGASNEKLFFGSGTQLSVL.

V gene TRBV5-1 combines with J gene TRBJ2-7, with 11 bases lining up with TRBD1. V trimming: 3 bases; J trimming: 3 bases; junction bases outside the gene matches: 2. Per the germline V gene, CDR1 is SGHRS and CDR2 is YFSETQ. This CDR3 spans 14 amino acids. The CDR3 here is CASSYGTGGYEQYF. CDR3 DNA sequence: TGCGCCAGCAGCTACGGGACAGGGGGCTACGAGCAGTACTTC. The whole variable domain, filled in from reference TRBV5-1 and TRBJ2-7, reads KAGVTQTPRYLIKTRGQQVTLSCSPISGHRSVSWYQQTPGQGLQFLFEYFSETQRNKGNFPGRFSGRQFSNSRSEMNVSTLELGDSALYLCASSYGTGGYEQYFGPGTRLTVT.